This entry lists 15 T cell receptor beta chains sequenced from one sample in a study of regulatory T cells in long-lasting Graves disease. Time point noted: persistent/refractory GD, antithyroid drugs over 5 years with positive TRAb. PBMCs provided the RNA from which the TCR library was made. iRepertoire HTBI primers and Arm-PCR of CDR3 regions built TCR beta libraries. TCRdb independently ran MiXCR on the multiplex PCR reads; one entry per CDR3 protein. The sample contains 350,000 to 450,000 distinct CDR3 sequences, over 20% of which appear only once. Source: peripheral blood mononuclear cells (PBMCs), taken when the disease was refractory, from a patient treated with antithyroid drugs. The receptors were sampled from a female donor with Graves disease.

This clonotype occurred many times. CDR3 nucleotides: TGTGCCATCAGTGAGAGAGACACCGGGGAGCTGTTTTTT. Its translation is CAISERDTGELFF. The chain uses TRBV10-3 and TRBJ2-2; D not certain. Trimming shortened V by 2 bases and J by 3 bases, and 4 bases separated the two germline ends. Germline-derived CDR1 and CDR2 are ENHRY and SYGVKD. The CDR3 has 13 residues.

The V call is TRBV10-3, the J call TRBJ2-5; D is perhaps TRBD2 (6 bases). The better agreement between TRBJ2-1 and the DNA end casts doubt on the J call. The CDR3 consists of 15 residues. Germline values: CDR1 ENHRY, CDR2 SYGVKD. Here the CDR3 DNA reads TGTGCCATCAGTGAGTCCCAACGGGAGAACAATGAGCAGTTCTTC. This translates into CAISESQRENNEQFF.

This clonotype was seen repeatedly, ten times or more. This chain connects TRBV11-2 to TRBJ2-7; no definite D call. The CDR3 is 13 residues long. V dropped 5 bases and J dropped 3 bases, with 11 bases sitting between them. Germline-derived CDR1 and CDR2 are SGHAT and FQNNGV. CDR3 sequence: CASSHSINYEQYF. The CDR3 DNA reads TGTGCCAGCAGCCACAGTATCAACTACGAGCAGTACTTC. Combining the CDR3 with reference TRBV11-2 and TRBJ2-7 gives the whole variable domain EAGVAQSPRYKIIEKRQSVAFWCNPISGHATLYWYQQILGQGPKLLIQFQNNGVVDDSQLPKDRFSAERLKGVDSTLKIQPAKLEDSAVYLCASSHSINYEQYFGPGTRLTVT.

The chain joins TRBV6-2 or TRBV6-3 to TRBJ2-7, with D possibly matching TRBD2 (6 bases). Trimming took off 4 bases at V and 1 base at J, with 20 bases between the two ends. The germline V gene encodes CDR1 MNHEY and CDR2 SVGEGT. This CDR3 is 17 amino acids long. CDR3 protein: CASSSWRVWNQSYEQYF. The CDR3 DNA is TGTGCCAGCAGTTCTTGGAGGGTATGGAACCAATCCTACGAGCAGTACTTC.

The sample holds many counts of this clonotype. The chain links TRBV11-2 to TRBJ2-7; a possible D gene is TRBD2 (5 bases). There are 16 residues in the CDR3. The V end was cut by 3 bases, the J end by 4 bases, with 19 bases between. In germline, CDR1 is SGHAT, CDR2 FQNNGV. CDR3 in DNA: TGTGCCAGCAGCTTCCCGGGGAACCCTGACCCATACGAGCAGTACTTC. Translated, it gives CASSFPGNPDPYEQYF.

This clonotype was recorded many times. The V gene is TRBV15, the J gene TRBJ2-6; 7 nucleotides line up with TRBD1. Unmatched junction bases numbered 4, after V lost 8 bases and J lost 0 bases. Germline V gene sequence: CDR1 LNHNV, CDR2 YYDKDF (reference sequence). This CDR3 contains 15 residues. CDR3 nucleotide sequence: TGTGCCACCGGGGGACAGAACTCTGGGGCCAACGTCCTGACTTTC. Translation: CATGGQNSGANVLTF.

This clonotype has a handful of counts. The chain links TRBV11-2 to TRBJ1-5, with 8 bases that match TRBD1. Trimming took 4 bases from V and 7 from J; bases not matched to a gene: 6. The CDR3 is 14 amino acids. Germline V gene sequence: CDR1 SGHAT, CDR2 FQNNGV. Here the CDR3 DNA reads TGTGCCAGCAGCTCTCAGGGGGCTAGCCAGCCCCAGCATTTT. Amino acid sequence: CASSSQGASQPQHF.

This clonotype was seen repeatedly, ten times or more. The V call is TRBV29-1, the J call TRBJ2-5; 7 positions agree with TRBD1. V lost 3 bases to trimming and J lost 5 bases; unmatched junction nucleotides: 15. Germline assignment: CDR1 SQVTM and CDR2 ANQGSEA. The CDR3 is 16 amino acids. CDR3 region: CSVDRSRGGLRETQYF. The CDR3 bases are TGCAGCGTTGATCGCTCCAGAGGGGGCCTCCGGGAGACCCAGTACTTC.

At least ten counts were recorded for this clonotype. The V call is TRBV28, the J call TRBJ2-7; D tentatively fits TRBD1 or TRBD2 (6 bases each). This CDR3 contains 14 residues. Trimming removed 6 bases from V and 2 bases from J, with 14 bases in between. CDR1 is MDHEN, CDR2 SYDVKM, per germline. In DNA form, the CDR3 reads TGTGCCAGCAGCGTAGGGGGGACTGCCTACGAGCAGTACTTC. Translating it yields CASSVGGTAYEQYF.

Concerning this clonotype itself: A much larger clone sits a single nucleotide away, making a read error possible. The chain combines TRBV4-1 with TRBJ2-4; D is possibly TRBD2 (5 bases). CDR3 length: 19 residues. Germline lookup yields CDR1 MGHRA and CDR2 YSYEKL. Trimming cost V 0 bases and J 5 bases, with 23 bases left between them. The CDR3 DNA is TGCGCCAGCAGCCAAGAGGAGTCCACTAGGCCCCTCGCCGAAAACATTCAGTACTTC. As protein: CASSQEESTRPLAENIQYF.

This sequence joins TRBV7-3 and TRBJ2-3; 12 nucleotides line up with TRBD2. Germline V lookup: CDR1 SGHTA, CDR2 FQGTGA. This CDR3 is built from 16 residues. V shed 8 bases, J shed 4 bases, and the junction held 10 bases outside the gene matches. Here the CDR3 reads CASARLAGDDPDTQYF. The CDR3, as DNA: TGTGCCAGCGCGAGACTAGCGGGAGATGACCCAGATACGCAGTATTTT.

At least ten counts were recorded for this clonotype. This sequence joins TRBV6-1 and TRBJ1-6; D ambiguous. Germline CDR1 reads MNHNS; CDR2 reads SASEGT. V gave up 6 bases and J gave up 3 bases, with 9 bases separating them. The CDR3 has 14 residues. The CDR3, as DNA: TGTGCCAGCAGCCATCTAGACTATAATTCACCCCTCCACTTT. Protein product: CASSHLDYNSPLHF.

This clonotype appeared many times. The genes are TRBV28 and TRBJ2-7, with TRBD1 matching over 8 bases. Germline V gene lookup returns CDR1 MDHEN and CDR2 SYDVKM. This CDR3 comprises 13 residues. The trim removed 6 bases at V and 7 bases at J, leaving 8 bases unmatched. The CDR3 DNA is TGTGCCAGCAGCCACGACAGGGGTCGAGAGCAGTACTTC. Translating gives CASSHDRGREQYF.

This clonotype was seen ten or more times. The chain carries TRBV7-8 and TRBJ2-7, with 7 nucleotides matching TRBD2. From germline, CDR1 is SGHVS and CDR2 FQNEAQ. This CDR3 contains 12 residues. With V trimmed by 5 bases and J by 6 bases, 4 bases remained unmatched. CDR3 nucleotide sequence: TGTGCCAGCAGCCCGCGACTAGCCGAGCAGTACTTC. Its translation: CASSPRLAEQYF.

This clonotype showed up just a few times. The rearrangement links TRBV30 to TRBJ2-5; 12 nucleotides agree with TRBD2. This CDR3 comprises 17 residues. Germline CDR1 GTSNPN, CDR2 SVGIG (reference sequence). The trim removed 7 bases at V and 3 bases at J, leaving 15 bases unmatched. CDR3 residues: CAFDRGMTSGGEETQYF. CDR3 DNA: TGTGCCTTTGACAGGGGCATGACTAGCGGGGGAGAAGAGACCCAGTACTTC.